This note documents a single T cell receptor (beta chain) sequence. Its cognate antigen is unknown. This table comes from immunoSEQ multiplex PCR, and its TCRdb copy is limited to in-frame clones, with some not included. The sample lists over a million clones; over 95% were seen once. The sample originates from a study of shared clonotypes between healthy human individuals. Study results and caveats: Clonotypes not shared had lower generation probabilities than those common to all four donors.

Deletions cut 5 bases from V and 7 bases from J, with 18 bases between. The CDR3 is 15 residues long. Germline V gene lookup returns CDR1 SGHTA and CDR2 FQGNSA. This chain connects TRBV7-2 to TRBJ2-1, with D perhaps matching TRBD2 (6 bases). This clonotype was sampled from a man aged 30-40 years in good health. Sample: naive CD4+ T cells sorted from blood. Subset meaning: CD45RA+ positively selected. The DNA for the CDR3 is TGTGCCAGCAGCCCCCGCGGGGCGCAACGGAATGAGCAGTTCTTC. Its protein is CASSPRGAQRNEQFF.